Listed below are T cell receptor beta chains from one sample, sequenced in a study of T-cell memory formation after mild COVID-19. TCRdb recomputed calls from the 5' RACE reads with MiXCR, one row per CDR3 protein. Counted here are about 140,000 distinct CDR3 sequences, around 27% occurring once; the ten biggest clones make up around 24%. Sequenced material: PBMCs or a T cell subset sorted from them (not recorded which). All receptors derive from an adult woman who had mild COVID-19 (a few samples of this study predate the infection). Cell type and time point are not known. Each CDR3 is given with its conserved first and last residue. D genes are given only for firm matches. Size values are once, few and many counts, or a class for expanded clones, and some rows have none.

j_call clone_size d_call v_call cdr3_aa cdr3_nt
TRBJ2-2 - TRBD1 TRBV5-6 CASSPGTVNTGELFF TGTGCCAGCAGCCCCGGGACAGTAAACACCGGGGAGCTGTTTTTT
TRBJ2-1 few TRBD1 TRBV7-6 CASSFDRGPGNEQFF TGTGCCAGCAGCTTTGACAGGGGACCGGGGAATGAGCAGTTCTTC
TRBJ2-7 few TRBD1 TRBV7-9 CASSNKEWDRSYEQYF TGTGCCAGCAGTAACAAAGAGTGGGACAGGTCCTACGAGCAGTACTTC
TRBJ1-5 - - TRBV5-8 CASSQGNQPQHF TGTGCCAGCAGTCAGGGGAATCAGCCCCAGCATTTT
TRBJ1-5 - - TRBV5-1 CASSLAGGSTQPQHF TGCGCCAGCAGCTTGGCCGGAGGGTCGACTCAGCCCCAGCATTTT
TRBJ2-7 - TRBD1 TRBV2 CASSPDRGFYEQYF TGTGCCAGCAGCCCGGACAGGGGATTCTACGAGCAGTACTTC
TRBJ1-2 few - TRBV7-9 CASSQLAGDGYTF TGTGCCAGCAGTCAACTGGCAGGGGATGGCTACACCTTC
TRBJ1-1 - TRBD1 TRBV20-1 CSARDRELMNTEAFF TGCAGTGCTCGGGACAGGGAGTTAATGAACACTGAAGCTTTCTTT
TRBJ2-1 - - TRBV6-2/TRBV6-3 CASTPGAQGNEQFF TGTGCCAGCACCCCGGGAGCCCAAGGCAATGAGCAGTTCTTC
TRBJ2-1 many TRBD2 TRBV7-6 CASSLGLADEQFF TGTGCCAGCAGCTTAGGACTAGCTGATGAGCAGTTCTTC